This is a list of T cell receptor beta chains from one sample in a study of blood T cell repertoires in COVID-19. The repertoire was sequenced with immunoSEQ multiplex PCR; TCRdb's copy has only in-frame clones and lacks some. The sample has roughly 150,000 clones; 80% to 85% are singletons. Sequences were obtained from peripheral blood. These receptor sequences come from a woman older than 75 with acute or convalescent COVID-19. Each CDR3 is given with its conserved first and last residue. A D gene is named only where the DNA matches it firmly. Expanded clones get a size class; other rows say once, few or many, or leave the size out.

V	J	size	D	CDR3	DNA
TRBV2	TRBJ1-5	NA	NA	CASSEAAADYQPQHF	TGTGCCAGCAGTGAAGCAGCGGCGGATTATCAGCCCCAGCATTTT
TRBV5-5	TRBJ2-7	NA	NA	CASSYPRVSYEQYF	TGTGCCAGCAGCTACCCCCGGGTCTCCTACGAGCAGTACTTC
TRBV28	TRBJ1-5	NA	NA	CASRPSYSNQPQHF	TGTGCCAGCAGGCCCTCCTATAGCAATCAGCCCCAGCATTTT
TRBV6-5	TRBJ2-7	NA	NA	CASSYSIRGYEQYF	TGTGCCAGCAGTTACTCTATCCGGGGGTACGAGCAGTACTTC
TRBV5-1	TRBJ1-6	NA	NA	CASSLGSNSPLHF	TGCGCCAGCAGCTTGGGTAGTAATTCACCCCTCCACTTT
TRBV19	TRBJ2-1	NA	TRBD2	CASPRGGRAFNEQFF	TGTGCCAGTCCTCGGGGGGGGAGGGCGTTTAATGAGCAGTTCTTC
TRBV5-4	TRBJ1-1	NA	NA	CASSFRLAHTEAFF	TGTGCCAGCAGCTTTCGACTCGCCCACACTGAAGCTTTCTTT
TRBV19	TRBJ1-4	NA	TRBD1	CASSTGTGGSEKLFF	TGTGCCAGTAGTACCGGGACAGGGGGAAGTGAAAAACTGTTTTTT
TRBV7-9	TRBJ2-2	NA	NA	CASSFSGATGELFF	TGTGCCAGCAGCTTCTCAGGGGCAACCGGGGAGCTGTTTTTT
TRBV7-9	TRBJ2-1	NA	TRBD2	CASSSRTSWVKFF	TGTGCCAGCAGCTCTCGGACTAGCTGGGTGAAGTTCTTC
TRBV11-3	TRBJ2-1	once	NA	CASSLGEAGHDAFF	TGTGCCAGCAGCTTAGGGGAAGCGGGCCATGACGCGTTCTTC
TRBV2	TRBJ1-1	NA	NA	CASSEAGGIGQAFF	TGTGCCAGCAGTGAAGCGGGGGGGATAGGGCAAGCTTTCTTT
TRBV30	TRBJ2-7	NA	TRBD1	CAWQTTGGPYEQYF	TGTGCCTGGCAAACCACAGGGGGTCCCTACGAGCAGTACTTC
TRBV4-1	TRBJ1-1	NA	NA	CASSQYWTENTEAFF	TGCGCCAGCAGCCAATATTGGACAGAAAACACTGAAGCTTTCTTT
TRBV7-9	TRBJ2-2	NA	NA	CASSFPFPNTGELFF	TGTGCCAGCAGCTTTCCCTTCCCGAACACCGGGGAGCTGTTTTTT
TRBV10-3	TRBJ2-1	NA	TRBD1	CAINGFGTGGNNEQFF	TGTGCCATCAATGGATTCGGGACAGGGGGCAACAATGAGCAGTTCTTC
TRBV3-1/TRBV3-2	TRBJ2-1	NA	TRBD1	CASSQGTGWTYNEQFF	TGTGCCAGCAGCCAAGGGACAGGGTGGACCTACAATGAGCAGTTCTTC
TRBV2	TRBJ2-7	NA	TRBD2	CASSQGLAGVKLYEQYF	TGTGCCAGCAGTCAGGGACTAGCGGGAGTGAAGCTTTACGAGCAGTACTTC
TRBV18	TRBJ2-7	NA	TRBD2	CASRPGAGGPYEQYF	TGTGCCAGCCGGCCCGGAGCGGGAGGGCCCTACGAGCAGTACTTC
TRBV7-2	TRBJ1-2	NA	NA	CASSLGTGYGYTF	TGTGCCAGCAGCTTAGGAACAGGCTATGGCTACACCTTC
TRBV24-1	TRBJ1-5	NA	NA	CATSLSYSNQPQHF	TGTGCCACCAGTTTAAGCTATAGCAATCAGCCCCAGCATTTT
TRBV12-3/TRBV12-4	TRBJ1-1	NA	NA	CASSLQKNTEAFF	TGTGCCAGCAGTTTGCAGAAGAACACTGAAGCTTTCTTT
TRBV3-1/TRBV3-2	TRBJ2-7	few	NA	CASSQDLSPGYSYEQYF	TGTGCCAGCAGCCAAGATCTCTCGCCAGGGTACTCCTACGAGCAGTACTTC
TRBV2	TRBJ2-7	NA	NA	CASILRGYEQYF	TGTGCCAGCATCTTACGGGGGTACGAGCAGTACTTC
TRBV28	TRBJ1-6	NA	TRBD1	CASSRDRGALHF	TGTGCCAGCAGCCGAGACAGGGGGGCCCTCCACTTT
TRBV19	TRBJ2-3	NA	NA	CASSRAGTSTDTQYF	TGTGCCAGTAGTAGAGCCGGGACTAGCACAGATACGCAGTATTTT
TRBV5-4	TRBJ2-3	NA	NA	CASIARGAGDTQYF	TGTGCCAGCATCGCCCGGGGGGCCGGAGATACGCAGTATTTT
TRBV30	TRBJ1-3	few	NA	CAWSVPRVSSGNTIYF	TGTGCCTGGAGTGTACCCAGGGTGAGCTCTGGAAACACCATATATTTT
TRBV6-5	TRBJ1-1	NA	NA	CASSYSANTEAFF	TGTGCCAGCAGTTACTCGGCGAACACTGAAGCTTTCTTT
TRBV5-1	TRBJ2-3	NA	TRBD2	CASSTGGGTDTQYF	TGCGCCAGCAGCACAGGCGGGGGTACAGATACGCAGTATTTT
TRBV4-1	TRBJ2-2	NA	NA	CASSHYAGTDWTGELFF	TGCGCCAGCAGCCACTATGCAGGAACTGATTGGACCGGGGAGCTGTTTTTT
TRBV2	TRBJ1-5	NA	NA	CASSEASFSNQPQHF	TGTGCCAGCAGTGAAGCCTCCTTTAGCAATCAGCCCCAGCATTTT
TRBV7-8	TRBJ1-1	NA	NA	CASSSTLNTEAFF	TGTGCCAGCAGCTCAACACTGAACACTGAAGCTTTCTTT